The 24 T cell receptor beta chains listed next were all sequenced from one sample in a study of shared clonotypes between healthy human individuals. The repertoire was sequenced with immunoSEQ multiplex PCR; TCRdb's copy has only in-frame clones and lacks some. The table lists 800,000 to 1,200,000 clones, about 84% of them singletons, with approximately 0.56% in the top ten. Sequencing was carried out using memory CD4+ T cells from PBMCs. Subset indicated: CD45RA-negative fraction. These receptors all come from a man younger than 30 in good health. Some clones in this sample may be carry-over from other donors' samples.

The chain is built from TRBV19 and TRBJ1-5; 10 bases line up with TRBD1. CDR1 and CDR2 (germline): LNHDA, SQIVND (reference sequence). This CDR3 has 16 residues. The chain's CDR3 is CGSGTGVAYSNQPQHF. CDR3 coding DNA: TGTGGATCCGGGACAGGGGTGGCCTATAGCAATCAGCCCCAGCATTTT.

The chain employs TRBV20-1 and TRBJ2-7; D call uncertain. Germline CDR1 and CDR2: DFQATT and SNEGSKA (reference sequence). The CDR3 has 11 residues. V lost 5 bases and J 4 bases, leaving 9 bases between the germline ends. CDR3 protein: CSARFAYEQYF. The CDR3 DNA follows: TGCAGTGCTCGATTCGCTTACGAGCAGTACTTC.

This clone was recorded a few times. This chain connects TRBV30 to TRBJ2-5; D is ambiguous. Germline CDR1 is GTSNPN and CDR2 is SVGIG (reference sequence). The CDR3 is 13 residues long. V lost 7 bases to trimming and J lost 2 bases, with 14 bases between them. CDR3 sequence (DNA): TGTGCCTCTCAACCGGCGGTTCAAGAGACCCAGTACTTC. It codes for CASQPAVQETQYF.

The V call is TRBV9, the J call TRBJ2-7; 10 nucleotides match TRBD1. The CDR3 has 15 amino acids. V was pared by 3 bases and J by 3 bases, with 6 bases of the junction left unmatched. Per the germline V gene, CDR1 is SGDLS and CDR2 is YYNGEE. The CDR3 region is CASSAGGTGVYEQYF. The CDR3 region has the DNA TGTGCCAGCAGCGCTGGCGGGACAGGGGTCTACGAGCAGTACTTC.

The chain recombines TRBV5-1 with TRBJ2-3; tentative D call: TRBD1 (5 bases). Germline V gene sequence: CDR1 SGHRS, CDR2 YFSETQ. V was cut by 0 bases and J by 2 bases, with 13 bases left in between. This CDR3 is built from 16 residues. The CDR3 sequence: CASSLGGALPTDTQYF. The CDR3 nucleotides are TGCGCCAGCAGCTTGGGTGGGGCCCTCCCCACAGATACGCAGTATTTT.

The chain is built from TRBV6-1 and TRBJ1-4, with a tentative D call TRBD1 (5 bases). In germline, CDR1 is MNHNS, CDR2 SASEGT. V was shortened by 5 bases and J by 6 bases, with 10 bases between the two germline ends. CDR3 size: 13 residues. The CDR3 region is CASSPQGDEKLFF. The CDR3 coding sequence is TGTGCCAGCAGTCCGCAGGGTGATGAAAAACTGTTTTTT.

V gene TRBV7-2 combines with J gene TRBJ2-5; D possibly uses TRBD1 or TRBD2 (6 bases each). Germline values: CDR1 SGHTA, CDR2 FQGNSA. CDR3 length equals 15 residues. Trimming removed 4 bases at V and 5 bases at J, with 17 bases between. CDR3 DNA sequence: TGTGCCAGCAGCTCCACGGGACACGGAGGGGAGACCCAGTACTTC. It specifies CASSSTGHGGETQYF.

The chain links TRBV29-1 to TRBJ2-7, with unresolved D. From germline, CDR1 is SQVTM and CDR2 ANQGSEA. This CDR3 is 13 amino acids long. CDR3 coding DNA: TGCAGTGTACAAATGGGCGTAACCTACGAGCAGTACTTC. This codes for CSVQMGVTYEQYF.

V is TRBV5-1 and J is TRBJ2-2; TRBD1 matches 11 bases. The ends lost 4 bases at V and 6 bases at J; junction bases unmatched: 2. The CDR3 spans 14 residues. CDR1 is SGHRS, CDR2 YFSETQ, per germline. CDR3 nucleotides: TGCGCCAGCAGCCCGGGACAGGGGGCCGGGGAGCTGTTTTTT. It specifies CASSPGQGAGELFF.

This chain links TRBV13 with TRBJ1-1; D is undetermined. Deletions cut 5 bases from V and 1 base from J, with 8 bases between. CDR1 is PRHDT and CDR2 is FYEKMQ in the germline V gene (reference sequence). The CDR3 loop spans 13 amino acids. CDR3 DNA sequence: TGTGCCAGCAGCCGAGACACGAACACTGAAGCTTTCTTT. Its translation is CASSRDTNTEAFF.

The chain couples TRBV30 to TRBJ2-7; 7 nucleotides align to TRBD1. After removal of 0 bases from V and 5 bases from J, the junction contained 4 bases not matched to a gene. This CDR3 region has 13 residues. The germline V gene has CDR1 GTSNPN and CDR2 SVGIG (reference sequence). The CDR3 DNA follows: TGTGCCTGGAGTGTTAAGGGGGCGGACGAGCAGTACTTC. Protein: CAWSVKGADEQYF.

As concerns this clone: A read error is possible here, since a much larger clone lies one base away. Distinct nucleotide sequences in the sample also encode this CDR3. V and J are TRBV7-2 and TRBJ2-3; D uncertain. The CDR3 is 12 amino acids. V was trimmed by 5 bases and J by 0 bases, leaving 3 bases between them. Germline V gene lookup returns CDR1 SGHTA and CDR2 FQGNSA. DNA of the CDR3: TGTGCCAGCAGCCCTAGCACAGATACGCAGTATTTT. It codes for CASSPSTDTQYF.

The V and J genes are TRBV28 and TRBJ1-3, with 7 bases that match TRBD1. The V gene's germline CDR1 is MDHEN and CDR2 SYDVKM. Trimming at V came to 3 bases and at J to 2 bases, leaving 4 bases not matched to a gene. This CDR3 comprises 15 residues. The CDR3 DNA sequence: TGTGCCAGCAGTTTTGACAGGGCCCCTGGAAACACCATATATTTT. It encodes CASSFDRAPGNTIYF. The full variable domain, its missing parts supplied by reference TRBV28 and TRBJ1-3, is DVKVTQSSRYLVKRTGEKVFLECVQDMDHENMFWYRQDPGLGLRLIYFSYDVKMKEKGDIPEGYSVSREKKERFSLILESASTNQTSMYLCASSFDRAPGNTIYFGEGSWLTVV.

The chain recombines TRBV28 with TRBJ2-3; a possible D gene is TRBD1 (6 bases). Per the germline V gene, CDR1 is MDHEN and CDR2 is SYDVKM. The V end was cut by 2 bases, the J end by 2 bases, with 14 bases between. The CDR3 length is 16 residues. CDR3 bases: TGTGCCAGCAGTTTACCAGGGGCTAGCCTCACAGATACGCAGTATTTT. This translates into CASSLPGASLTDTQYF.

The gene calls are TRBV28 and TRBJ1-1; D gene ambiguous. V was pared by 4 bases and J by 4 bases, with 13 bases between. CDR1 and CDR2 from the germline V gene are MDHEN and SYDVKM. This CDR3 comprises 14 residues. The CDR3 region is CASSSRGRTTEAFF. In DNA form, the CDR3 reads TGTGCCAGCAGTTCACGGGGTAGGACCACTGAAGCTTTCTTT.

V gene TRBV10-3 combines with J gene TRBJ2-7; D remains ambiguous. The germline gives CDR1 ENHRY, CDR2 SYGVKD. CDR3 length: 11 residues. V lost 5 bases to trimming and J lost 3 bases, with 5 bases between them. This chain's CDR3 is CAISQNYEQYF. CDR3 nucleotides: TGTGCCATCAGTCAAAACTACGAGCAGTACTTC.

The chain has TRBV28 and TRBJ1-6; tentative D call: TRBD1 (5 bases). V was clipped by 7 bases and J by 10 bases, with 11 bases between them. The CDR3 covers 12 residues. Germline values: CDR1 MDHEN, CDR2 SYDVKM. The CDR3, as DNA: TGTGCCAGCAAGCAGGGAGGGTCACCCCTCCACTTT. It codes for CASKQGGSPLHF.

The CDR3 sequence: CASGARQGSQPQHF. CDR3 nucleotides: TGTGCCAGTGGGGCCAGACAGGGGAGTCAGCCCCAGCATTTT. This chain joins TRBV19 and TRBJ1-5, with 8 bases lining up with TRBD1. The CDR3 covers 14 residues. Germline CDR1 reads LNHDA; CDR2 reads SQIVND (reference sequence). The J segment lost 6 bases and the V segment lost 8 bases, leaving 9 bases of the junction unmatched.

The chain couples TRBV6-1 to TRBJ2-3, with D possibly matching TRBD2 (5 bases). V gave up 6 bases and J gave up 4 bases, with 14 bases separating them. This CDR3 is 14 amino acids long. The V gene's germline CDR1 is MNHNS and CDR2 SASEGT. The CDR3, as DNA: TGTGCCAGCAGGGATGGGGAGTTGGCAGATACGCAGTATTTT. It codes for CASRDGELADTQYF.

In its sample, this clone was seen a few times. The chain employs TRBV18 and TRBJ2-1, with D maybe TRBD1 (6 bases). The CDR3 length is 15 residues. Trimming left V 2 bases short and J 4 bases short, with 12 bases between. Germline CDR1 and CDR2: KGHSH and LQKENI. The CDR3 DNA reads as TGTGCCAGCTCACCAAGACAGGAAGGATACAATGAGCAGTTCTTC. It codes for CASSPRQEGYNEQFF. The complete variable domain, with remaining parts taken from reference TRBV18 and TRBJ2-1, reads NAGVMQNPRHLVRRRGQEARLRCSPMKGHSHVYWYRQLPEEGLKFMVYLQKENIIDESGMPKERFSAEFPKEGPSILRIQQVVRGDSAAYFCASSPRQEGYNEQFFGPGTRLTVL.

This clone was found many times. The CDR3 DNA reads TGTGCCAGCAGCCTAGGACTAGCGGGAGGGCCCAACACAGATACGCAGTATTTT. Translation gives CASSLGLAGGPNTDTQYF. This chain connects TRBV4-2 to TRBJ2-3; 15 bases align to TRBD2. Germline lookup yields CDR1 LGHNA and CDR2 YNFKEQ. The CDR3 sequence is 18 residues long. Trimming took 4 bases from V and 2 from J; bases not matched to a gene: 7.

This clone was observed once. This chain joins TRBV28 and TRBJ1-3; D uncertain. V dropped 2 bases and J dropped 4 bases, with 6 bases sitting between them. This CDR3 is 13 amino acids long. CDR1 is MDHEN and CDR2 is SYDVKM in the germline V gene. The CDR3 region has the DNA TGTGCCAGCAGTTTAGTCCAGGGAAACACCATATATTTT. It is translated as CASSLVQGNTIYF.

This clone appeared many times. The chain combines TRBV18 with TRBJ2-7; 7 positions match TRBD2. Germline CDR1 and CDR2: KGHSH and LQKENI. This CDR3 comprises 12 residues. V dropped 8 bases and J dropped 2; count of bases not matched to a gene: 3. Here the CDR3 reads CASRGLTYEQYF. In DNA form, the CDR3 reads TGTGCCAGCCGGGGACTAACCTACGAGCAGTACTTC.

This clone was recorded many times. The CDR3 protein is CASRFQGNNEQFF. CDR3 in DNA: TGTGCCAGCAGGTTTCAGGGCAACAATGAGCAGTTCTTC. The chain couples TRBV6-1 to TRBJ2-1; perhaps TRBD1 as D (5 bases). Trimming took off 6 bases at V and 5 bases at J, with 11 bases between the two ends. Germline loops: CDR1 MNHNS, CDR2 SASEGT. This CDR3 has 13 residues.